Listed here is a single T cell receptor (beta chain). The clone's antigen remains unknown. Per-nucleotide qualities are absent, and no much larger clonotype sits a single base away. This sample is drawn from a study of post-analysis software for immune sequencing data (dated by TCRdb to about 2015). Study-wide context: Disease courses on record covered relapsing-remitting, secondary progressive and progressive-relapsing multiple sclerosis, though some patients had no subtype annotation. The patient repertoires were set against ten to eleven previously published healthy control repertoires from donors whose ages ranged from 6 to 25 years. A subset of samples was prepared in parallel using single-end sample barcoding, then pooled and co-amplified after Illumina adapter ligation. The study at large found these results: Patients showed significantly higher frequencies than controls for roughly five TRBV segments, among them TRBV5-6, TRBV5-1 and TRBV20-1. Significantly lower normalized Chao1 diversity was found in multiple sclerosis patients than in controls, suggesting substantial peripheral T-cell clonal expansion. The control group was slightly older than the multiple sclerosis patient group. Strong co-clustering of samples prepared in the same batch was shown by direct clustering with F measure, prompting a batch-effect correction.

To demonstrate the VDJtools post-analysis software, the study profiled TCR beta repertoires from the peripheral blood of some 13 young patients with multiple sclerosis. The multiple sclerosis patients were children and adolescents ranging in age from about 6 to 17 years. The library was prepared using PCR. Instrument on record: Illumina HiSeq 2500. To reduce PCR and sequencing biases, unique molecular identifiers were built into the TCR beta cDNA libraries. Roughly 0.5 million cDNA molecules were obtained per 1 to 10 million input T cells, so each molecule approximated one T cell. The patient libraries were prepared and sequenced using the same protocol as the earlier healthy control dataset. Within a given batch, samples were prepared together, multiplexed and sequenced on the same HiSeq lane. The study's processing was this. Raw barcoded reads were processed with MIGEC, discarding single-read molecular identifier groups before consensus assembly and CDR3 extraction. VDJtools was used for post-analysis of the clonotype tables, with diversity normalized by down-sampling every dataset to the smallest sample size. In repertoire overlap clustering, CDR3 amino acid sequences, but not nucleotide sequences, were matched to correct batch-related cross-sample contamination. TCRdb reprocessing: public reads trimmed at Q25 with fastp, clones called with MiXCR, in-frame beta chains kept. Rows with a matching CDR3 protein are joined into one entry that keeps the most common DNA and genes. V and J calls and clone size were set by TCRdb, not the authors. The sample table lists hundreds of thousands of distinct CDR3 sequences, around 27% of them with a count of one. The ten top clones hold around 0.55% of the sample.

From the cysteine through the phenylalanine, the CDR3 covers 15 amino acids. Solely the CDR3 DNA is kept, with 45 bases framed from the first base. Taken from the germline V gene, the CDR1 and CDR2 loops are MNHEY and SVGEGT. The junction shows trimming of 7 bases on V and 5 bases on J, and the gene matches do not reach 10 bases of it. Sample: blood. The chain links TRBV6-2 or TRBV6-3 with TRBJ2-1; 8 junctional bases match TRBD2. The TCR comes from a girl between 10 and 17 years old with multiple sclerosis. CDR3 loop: CASTIAGSNHNEQFF. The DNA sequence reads TGTGCCAGCACAATAGCGGGATCTAACCACAATGAGCAGTTCTTC.